One and the same sample provided the 16 T cell receptor beta chains below, sequenced in a study of blood T cell repertoires in COVID-19. The data were produced by immunoSEQ multiplex PCR, yet TCRdb's version contains in-frame clones alone and is incomplete. Found here are more than 300,000 clones, around nine tenths of them singletons; the top ten hold around 6.6%. Sequenced input: peripheral blood. The receptors derive from a woman in her sixties or seventies with COVID-19, enrolled during active disease.

The CDR3 loop is CASRKPDRADSPLHF. The CDR3 nucleotides are TGTGCCAGCAGAAAGCCAGACAGAGCTGATTCACCCCTCCACTTT. The chain recombines TRBV6-5 with TRBJ1-6; weak D call: TRBD1 (5 bases). CDR1 MNHEY and CDR2 SVGAGI come from the germline V gene. Trimming removed 6 bases at V and 8 bases at J, with 17 bases between. The CDR3 runs 15 residues.

The CDR3: CASSYRQGQGYTF. The DNA of the CDR3 is TGTGCCAGCAGTTACAGGCAGGGGCAAGGCTACACCTTC. The chain uses TRBV6-6 and TRBJ1-2, with a tentative D call TRBD1 (6 bases). The length of the CDR3 is 13 residues. V was clipped by 2 bases and J by 8 bases, with 12 bases between them. Germline CDR1 MNHNY, CDR2 SVGAGI (reference sequence).

The CDR3 bases are TGTGCCAGCAGACCCTCGACAGGGAGCGAGCAGTACTTC. It specifies CASRPSTGSEQYF. V and J are TRBV28 and TRBJ2-7; 7 bases line up with TRBD1. Trimming removed 6 bases from V and 6 bases from J; junction bases left unmatched: 8. The CDR3 has 13 residues. In germline, CDR1 is MDHEN, CDR2 SYDVKM.

The rearrangement uses TRBV3-1 (or the pseudogene TRBV3-2) and TRBJ2-7; 9 positions match TRBD2. Germline CDR1 and CDR2: LGHDT and YNNKEL (reference sequence). The junction had 12 bases not matched to a gene; V was cut back by 8 bases and J by 4 bases. This CDR3 region has 15 residues. CDR3 loop: CASSPGASGEYEQYF. The CDR3 DNA reads TGTGCCAGCTCCCCAGGAGCTAGCGGGGAATACGAGCAGTACTTC.

In its sample, this clone was seen once. This chain uses TRBV7-8 with TRBJ2-7; D unclear. Trimming pared 4 bases from V and 1 base from J, leaving 14 bases between. The CDR3 has 15 amino acids. The germline V gene has CDR1 SGHVS and CDR2 FQNEAQ. The CDR3 loop reads CASSSALSESYEQYF. The CDR3 nucleotides read TGTGCCAGCAGCTCTGCTCTTTCAGAATCCTACGAGCAGTACTTC.

The gene calls are TRBV30 and TRBJ1-4; 7 bases agree with TRBD1. This CDR3 has 14 amino acids. Germline V lookup: CDR1 GTSNPN, CDR2 SVGIG (reference sequence). With V trimmed by 5 bases and J by 8 bases, 11 bases remained unmatched. CDR3 nucleotide sequence: TGTGCCTGGGATAAAAGGGGGCAGAAGGAAAAACTGTTTTTT. It translates to CAWDKRGQKEKLFF.

The chain is built from TRBV7-9 and TRBJ1-1, with TRBD1 as a possible D gene (5 bases). This CDR3 spans 15 amino acids. V was trimmed by 1 base and J by 5 bases, leaving 14 bases between them. From germline, CDR1 is SEHNR and CDR2 FQNEAQ (reference sequence). The CDR3 loop reads CASSLGAGQRTEAFF. The CDR3 region has the DNA TGTGCCAGCAGCTTAGGAGCAGGGCAAAGGACTGAAGCTTTCTTT.

This chain joins TRBV7-9 and TRBJ2-1; 11 positions match TRBD2. CDR3 size: 15 residues. In germline, CDR1 is SEHNR, CDR2 FQNEAQ (reference sequence). Losses at the gene ends were 4 bases for V and 2 bases for J; bases not matched to a gene: 1. CDR3 amino acids: CASSSGLAAYNEQFF. The DNA for the CDR3 is TGTGCCAGCAGCTCGGGACTAGCGGCCTACAATGAGCAGTTCTTC.

The chain couples TRBV3-1 (or the pseudogene TRBV3-2) to TRBJ1-2, with a weak D call TRBD1 (5 bases). The ends were cut back, 7 bases at V and 7 bases at J, with 16 bases in the middle. The CDR3 has 13 amino acids. Per the germline V gene, CDR1 is LGHDT and CDR2 is YNNKEL (reference sequence). CDR3 residues: CASTPGGIGGYTF. CDR3 coding DNA: TGTGCCAGCACCCCTGGGGGGATTGGTGGCTACACCTTC.

The chain couples TRBV11-2 to TRBJ1-2; D not certain. Trimming shortened V by 11 bases and J by 2 bases, and 9 bases separated the two germline ends. CDR1 and CDR2 from the germline V gene are SGHAT and FQNNGV. This CDR3 has 11 residues. The chain's CDR3 is CASLANYGYTF. CDR3 DNA: TGTGCCTCCCTAGCAAACTATGGCTACACCTTC.

The chain links TRBV6-6 to TRBJ1-5, with 9 positions matching TRBD1. The CDR3 is 13 residues long. The J segment lost 7 bases and the V segment lost 6 bases, leaving 4 bases of the junction unmatched. Germline-derived CDR1 and CDR2 are MNHNY and SVGAGI (reference sequence). The CDR3 region is CASRRQGGQPQHF. In nucleotides, the CDR3 is TGTGCCAGCAGACGACAGGGGGGACAGCCCCAGCATTTT.

As DNA, the CDR3 is TGTGCCAGCAGTTACGGCTGGGGAGGCGGCTACACCTTC. This translates into CASSYGWGGGYTF. The chain joins TRBV6-5 to TRBJ1-2; unclear D gene. The CDR3 runs 13 residues. Trimming left V 2 bases short and J 8 bases short, with 12 bases between. Germline V gene lookup returns CDR1 MNHEY and CDR2 SVGAGI.

The chain couples TRBV6-5 to TRBJ2-1, with TRBD2 identical over 13 bases. The CDR3 has 15 residues. Germline V gives CDR1 MNHEY, CDR2 SVGAGI. Germline trimming cut 5 bases from V and 10 bases from J; bases unmatched to any gene: 8. The CDR3 loop is CASSHGLAGAREQFF. The CDR3 coding sequence is TGTGCCAGCAGTCATGGACTAGCGGGGGCAAGAGAGCAGTTCTTC.

This clone was seen only once. The J gene is TRBJ2-5, the V gene TRBV10-1; the match to TRBD1 covers 8 bases. This CDR3 comprises 14 residues. Germline loops: CDR1 WNHNN, CDR2 SYGVQD (reference sequence). Losses at the gene ends were 2 bases for V and 4 bases for J; bases not matched to a gene: 3. This chain's CDR3 is CASSEGGQGETQYF. CDR3 sequence (DNA): TGCGCCAGCAGTGAGGGCGGACAGGGAGAGACCCAGTACTTC.

The chain recombines TRBV21-1 with TRBJ1-4; the D call of TRBD1 is as the table states it, not checked on the DNA. TRBV21-1 represents a pseudogene. The CDR3 has 15 residues. CDR3 sequence: CASSKGQSTNEKLFF. CDR3 coding DNA: TGTGCCAGCAGCAAAGGACAGTCAACTAATGAAAAACTGTTTTTT.

This chain uses TRBV28 with TRBJ1-2; TRBD1 agrees at 7 bases. The CDR3 covers 14 residues. J lost 0 bases, V lost 6 bases, and 4 bases had no gene match. Per the germline V gene, CDR1 is MDHEN and CDR2 is SYDVKM. The CDR3 sequence: CASSTQGTNYGYTF. The CDR3 DNA reads TGTGCCAGCAGCACACAGGGGACTAACTATGGCTACACCTTC.